This entry lists 14 T cell receptor beta chains sequenced from one sample in a study of response to subunit inactivated influenza vaccine. TCRdb ran MiXCR on the RT-PCR reads and lists one entry per CDR3 protein. The top ten hold roughly 10% of the sample, which has around 520,000 distinct CDR3 sequences, 12% seen once. This specimen consisted of PBMCs from blood, obtained on the day of vaccination. All receptors come from a man aged 45-60 years who received an inactivated influenza vaccine.

This clonotype was counted a few times. V and J are TRBV19 and TRBJ2-7, with TRBD1 matching over 7 bases. This CDR3 comprises 15 residues. Looked up from germline, CDR1 is LNHDA and CDR2 is SQIVND (reference sequence). Trimming cost V 0 bases and J 6 bases; bases outside gene matches: 8. The DNA for the CDR3 is TGTGCCAGTAGTATAGAGGACAGGACCGCCTCCGAGCAGTACTTC. Its translation: CASSIEDRTASEQYF.

This clonotype was seen at least ten times. The J gene is TRBJ2-4, the V gene TRBV12-3 or TRBV12-4; TRBD1 aligns across 9 bases. V dropped 4 bases and J dropped 5; count of bases not matched to a gene: 3. CDR3 length equals 14 residues. This CDR3 reads CASSSRQGENIQYF. The CDR3 DNA reads TGTGCCAGCAGTTCCCGACAGGGGGAAAACATTCAGTACTTC.

This clonotype was seen at least ten times. The rearrangement links TRBV5-1 to TRBJ2-5, with D maybe TRBD2 (6 bases). This CDR3 has 15 amino acids. Trimming left V 4 bases short and J 1 base short, with 14 bases between. The germline V gene has CDR1 SGHRS and CDR2 YFSETQ. CDR3 nucleotide sequence: TGCGCCAGCAGCCCGGAGTGGGGAGGCCAAGAGACCCAGTACTTC. As protein: CASSPEWGGQETQYF.

This clonotype was found many times. The V and J genes are TRBV24-1 and TRBJ2-1; 7 bases map to TRBD2. From germline, CDR1 is KGHDR and CDR2 SFDVKD. The CDR3 has 15 amino acids. With 2 bases clipped from V and 5 bases from J, the junction kept 5 bases outside the gene matches. CDR3 residues: CATSDSSGIHNEQFF. CDR3 in DNA: TGTGCCACCAGTGATTCCAGCGGGATACACAATGAGCAGTTCTTC.

This clonotype was counted only a few times. The chain has TRBV3-1 and TRBJ2-3, with 9 bases fitting TRBD2. The CDR3 is made up of 18 amino acids. The V gene's germline CDR1 is LGHDT and CDR2 YNNKEL (reference sequence). V lost 4 bases and J lost 3; bases outside the gene matches: 14. The chain's CDR3 is CASSLNAGAGGRTDTQYF. CDR3 DNA: TGTGCCAGCAGCCTCAACGCTGGAGCGGGGGGCAGGACAGATACGCAGTATTTT.

This chain joins TRBV29-1 and TRBJ1-1, with 7 bases matching TRBD1. CDR1 is SQVTM and CDR2 is ANQGSEA in the germline V gene. V trimming: 6 bases; J trimming: 2 bases; junction bases outside the gene matches: 6. The CDR3 runs to 13 residues. CDR3 sequence: CSVAGGENTEAFF. The CDR3, as DNA: TGCAGCGTAGCAGGGGGGGAAAACACTGAAGCTTTCTTT.

This clonotype was counted at least ten times. The V gene is TRBV6-1, the J gene TRBJ1-1; D call uncertain. Germline CDR1 is MNHNS and CDR2 is SASEGT. The V gene lost 0 bases and the J gene lost 11 bases, with 13 bases spanning the gap. This CDR3 has 13 amino acids. CDR3 sequence: CASSEASPTAAFF. CDR3 coding DNA: TGTGCCAGCAGTGAAGCTAGCCCAACGGCGGCTTTCTTT.

The V gene is TRBV27, the J gene TRBJ2-5; 11 positions agree with TRBD1. The CDR3 runs to 14 residues. CDR1 and CDR2 (germline): MNHEY, SMNVEV (reference sequence). Trimming cost V 5 bases and J 5 bases; bases outside gene matches: 4. The CDR3 DNA sequence: TGTGCCAGCAGTACCGGGACAGGGGGGGAGACCCAGTACTTC. It yields the protein CASSTGTGGETQYF.

A few counts support this clonotype. The chain has TRBV20-1 and TRBJ2-7; possibly TRBD1 for D (6 bases). Trimming took off 6 bases at V and 5 bases at J, with 23 bases between the two ends. The CDR3 covers 15 residues. Germline loops: CDR1 DFQATT, CDR2 SNEGSKA (reference sequence). CDR3 loop: CSATHGQSSDDEQYF. The DNA of the CDR3 is TGCAGTGCCACCCATGGACAGAGCAGCGACGACGAGCAGTACTTC.

V usage is TRBV20-1 and J usage is TRBJ1-2; possibly TRBD1 for D (5 bases). The CDR3 is 13 residues long. Deletions cut 3 bases from V and 3 bases from J, with 11 bases between. Per germline, CDR1 DFQATT and CDR2 SNEGSKA (reference sequence). The CDR3 sequence is CSASPGTDYGYTF. The CDR3 DNA reads TGCAGTGCTAGCCCCGGGACGGACTATGGCTACACCTTC.

This clonotype was seen many times. Written as DNA, the CDR3 is TGTGCCAGCAGCTTAGGGTTAGGGCCAAATGAGCAGTTCTTC. Encoded protein: CASSLGLGPNEQFF. This chain uses TRBV7-6 with TRBJ2-1; D unclear. This CDR3 has 14 residues. Between the trimmed V and J ends, which lost 1 base and 7 bases, there was a span of 11 bases. Germline V CDR1 and CDR2: SGHVS, FNYEAQ.

This clonotype was seen more than once but under ten times. This chain connects TRBV11-2 to TRBJ2-5; D ambiguous. The germline V and J ends were trimmed by 5 bases and 1 base, with 14 bases remaining between them. CDR3 size: 15 residues. CDR1 SGHAT and CDR2 FQNNGV come from the germline V gene. Here the CDR3 DNA reads TGTGCCAGCAGCCTTAGCCCCCAGGCCCAAGAGACCCAGTACTTC. Translating gives CASSLSPQAQETQYF.

J is TRBJ2-6 and V is TRBV2; D perhaps matches TRBD1 (5 bases). The CDR3 loop spans 16 amino acids. V lost 4 bases and J lost 2, with 12 bases in between. The germline V gene encodes CDR1 SNHLY and CDR2 FYNNEI. CDR3: CASSGPGMAGANVLTF. CDR3 DNA sequence: TGTGCCAGCAGTGGGCCAGGGATGGCTGGGGCCAACGTCCTGACTTTC.

The V call is TRBV5-1, the J call TRBJ2-5; perhaps TRBD2 as D (5 bases). V lost 0 bases and J lost 5, with 11 bases in between. The CDR3 sequence is 14 residues long. The germline gives CDR1 SGHRS, CDR2 YFSETQ. The CDR3 loop is CASSLGTGYETQYF. CDR3 DNA: TGCGCCAGCAGCTTGGGGACTGGGTACGAGACCCAGTACTTC. Complete variable domain (other parts from reference TRBV5-1 and TRBJ2-5): KAGVTQTPRYLIKTRGQQVTLSCSPISGHRSVSWYQQTPGQGLQFLFEYFSETQRNKGNFPGRFSGRQFSNSRSEMNVSTLELGDSALYLCASSLGTGYETQYFGPGTRLLVL.